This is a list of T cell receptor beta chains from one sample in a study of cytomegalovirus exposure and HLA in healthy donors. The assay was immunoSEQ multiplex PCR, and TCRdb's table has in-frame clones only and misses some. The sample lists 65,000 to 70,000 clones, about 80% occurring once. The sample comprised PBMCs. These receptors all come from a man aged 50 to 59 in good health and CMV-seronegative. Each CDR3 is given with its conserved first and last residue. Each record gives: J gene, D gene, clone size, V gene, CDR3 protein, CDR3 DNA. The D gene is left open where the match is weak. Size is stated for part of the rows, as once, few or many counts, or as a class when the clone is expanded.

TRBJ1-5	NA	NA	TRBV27	CASSLSRGNQPQHF	TGTGCCAGCAGTTTATCCAGGGGAAATCAGCCCCAGCATTTT
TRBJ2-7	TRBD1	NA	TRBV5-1	CASSFRQGSGKEQYF	TGCGCCAGCAGCTTTAGACAGGGGTCTGGGAAGGAGCAGTACTTC
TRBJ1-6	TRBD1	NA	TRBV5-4	CASSKDRGTGSPLHF	TGTGCCAGCAGCAAGGACAGGGGGACTGGGTCACCCCTCCACTTT
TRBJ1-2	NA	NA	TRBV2	CASSVTQGISYGYTF	TGTGCCAGCAGTGTCACACAGGGAATCAGCTATGGCTACACCTTC
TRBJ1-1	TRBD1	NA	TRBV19	CASRNEGGLNTEAFF	TGTGCCAGTAGGAATGAAGGGGGCTTGAACACTGAAGCTTTCTTT
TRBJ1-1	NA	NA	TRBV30	CAWREPGLKNTEAFF	TGTGCCTGGAGAGAACCGGGACTCAAGAACACTGAAGCTTTCTTT
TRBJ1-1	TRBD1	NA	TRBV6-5	CASSYPGQLNTEAFF	TGTGCCAGCAGTTACCCGGGACAGCTGAACACTGAAGCTTTCTTT
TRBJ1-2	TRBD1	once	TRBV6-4	CASSEGTGMAYGYTF	TGTGCCAGCAGCGAAGGGACAGGGATGGCCTATGGCTACACCTTC
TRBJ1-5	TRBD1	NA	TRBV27	CASSSHRGKSNQPQHF	TGTGCCAGCAGTTCGCACAGGGGAAAGAGCAATCAGCCCCAGCATTTT
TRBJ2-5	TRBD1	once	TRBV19	CASSRDRGIQETQYF	TGTGCCAGTAGTCGGGACAGGGGGATTCAAGAGACCCAGTACTTC
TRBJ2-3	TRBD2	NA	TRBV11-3	CASSFGLAGLTDTQYF	TGTGCCAGCAGCTTCGGACTAGCGGGGCTCACAGATACGCAGTATTTT
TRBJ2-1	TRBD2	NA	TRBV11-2	CASSRLAGGRSGEQFF	TGTGCCAGCAGCCGACTAGCGGGGGGGCGATCGGGTGAGCAGTTCTTC
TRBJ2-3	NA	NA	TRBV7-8	CASSPRAHTQYF	TGTGCCAGCAGTCCCCGTGCGCATACGCAGTATTTT
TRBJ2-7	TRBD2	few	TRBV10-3	CATSYASGRAGEQYF	TGTGCCACATCCTACGCTAGCGGGAGGGCCGGCGAGCAGTACTTC
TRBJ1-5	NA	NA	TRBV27	CASSFGGGGNQPQHF	TGTGCCAGCAGTTTTGGGGGCGGCGGCAATCAGCCCCAGCATTTT
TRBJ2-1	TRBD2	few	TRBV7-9	CASKLPGLAGDEQFF	TGTGCCAGCAAATTACCGGGACTAGCGGGAGATGAGCAGTTCTTC
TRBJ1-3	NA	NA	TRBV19	CASSPGKRLGNTIYF	TGTGCCAGTAGTCCGGGGAAGCGCCTTGGAAACACCATATATTTT